The 22 T cell receptor beta chains below all came from one sample that was sequenced in a study of blood T cells in healthy people across ages. The second PCR ran roughly 7 to 12 cycles with a sample-barcoded 5' primer and J-beta primers. TCRdb reprocessed the 5' RACE reads with MiXCR, giving one entry per CDR3 protein. This sample carries roughly 900,000 distinct CDR3 sequences, less than 35% of them seen once, and the ten largest clones take 17%. The sample comprised blood. These receptors were taken from a woman older than 75 in good health.

On this clonotype itself: The CDR3 end shows no conserved phenylalanine or tryptophan, and so a read error is likely. This chain's CDR3 is CASRWVTDTQYS. The CDR3 DNA follows: TGTGCCAGCAGGTGGGTCACAGATACGCAGTATTCT. The rearrangement uses TRBV12-3 or TRBV12-4 and TRBJ2-3; D gene unclear. The CDR3 runs 12 residues. Trimming removed 6 bases from V and 2 bases from J, with 6 bases in between.

The count of this clonotype is one. The V gene is TRBV2, the J gene TRBJ1-2, with a weak D call TRBD1 (6 bases). Germline CDR1 reads SNHLY; CDR2 reads FYNNEI. This CDR3 contains 15 residues. V was trimmed by 1 base and J by 5 bases, leaving 14 bases between them. The CDR3 protein is CASSEVGGLGYGYTF. The CDR3 region has the DNA TGTGCCAGCAGTGAAGTGGGGGGGCTGGGTTATGGCTACACCTTC.

This clonotype was recorded at least ten times. The V call is TRBV12-3 or TRBV12-4, the J call TRBJ2-4, with a possible D match to TRBD2 (5 bases). The CDR3 length is 11 residues. Between the trimmed V and J ends, which lost 5 bases and 9 bases, there was a span of 8 bases. CDR3 DNA sequence: TGTGCCAGCAGTCGGGGTTTCATTCAGTACTTC. It yields the protein CASSRGFIQYF.

This clonotype was detected ten times or more. The rearrangement joins TRBV12-3 or TRBV12-4 to TRBJ2-7; 7 bases fit TRBD2. J gave up 6 bases and V 3 bases, and 2 bases lay outside the gene matches. The CDR3 is 12 residues long. The CDR3 DNA reads TGTGCCAGCAGTTTCAGGGAGGGCGAGCAGTACTTC. This sequence encodes CASSFREGEQYF.

The table lists this clonotype with a few counts. J is TRBJ2-4 and V is TRBV2; D perhaps matches TRBD1 (6 bases). The CDR3 contains 12 residues. The germline V and J ends were trimmed by 0 bases and 15 bases, with 12 bases remaining between them. Germline CDR1 and CDR2: SNHLY and FYNNEI. CDR3 in amino acids: CASSEAGASGYF. In DNA, the CDR3 is TGTGCCAGCAGTGAAGCGGGGGCGTCGGGGTACTTC.

CDR3 region: CASSFTSYQETQYF. In DNA form, the CDR3 reads TGTGCCAGCAGCTTTACTAGTTACCAAGAGACCCAGTACTTC. The V gene is TRBV11-2, the J gene TRBJ2-5, with D possibly TRBD2 on 5 matching bases. V was cut by 3 bases and J by 0 bases, with 8 bases left in between. The CDR3 contains 14 residues. Germline values: CDR1 SGHAT, CDR2 FQNNGV.

The table lists this clonotype with many counts. This chain connects TRBV14 to TRBJ1-4; 7 bases are a match to TRBD1. After removal of 1 base from V and 2 bases from J, the junction contained 4 bases not matched to a gene. Germline V gene sequence: CDR1 SGHDN, CDR2 FVKESK. The CDR3 covers 16 residues. The CDR3 DNA reads TGTGCCAGCAGCCAAGGAAGGGGGCGCACTAATGAAAAACTGTTTTTT. It is translated as CASSQGRGRTNEKLFF.

This clonotype was recorded at least ten times. The genes are TRBV20-1 and TRBJ2-7, with TRBD2 matching over 9 bases. The CDR3 is 15 residues long. The V and J ends lost 0 bases and 4 bases, in that order; junction bases with no gene match: 7. Germline CDR1 is DFQATT and CDR2 is SNEGSKA (reference sequence). The CDR3 is CSARDPERGVYEQYF. The CDR3, as DNA: TGCAGTGCTAGAGACCCAGAGCGGGGGGTATACGAGCAGTACTTC.

This clonotype was observed a few times. Possible read error: a much larger clone is one base away. J is TRBJ2-1 and V is TRBV6-6; 9 nucleotides agree with TRBD2. The J call may be faulty, since TRBJ2-7 better matches the DNA end. The CDR3 has 17 residues. Germline CDR1 reads MNHNY; CDR2 reads SVGAGI (reference sequence). Here the CDR3 DNA reads TGTGCCAGCAGTTACTCGGGCGGGGGGGCCTCCTACAATGAGCAGTACTTC. Protein product: CASSYSGGGASYNEQYF.

This clonotype was seen many times. The chain employs TRBV7-9 and TRBJ2-3; D is undetermined. V was trimmed by 4 bases and J by 3 bases, leaving 8 bases between them. The germline V gene encodes CDR1 SEHNR and CDR2 FQNEAQ (reference sequence). This CDR3 is built from 13 residues. The CDR3 is CASSSRLTDTQYF. Here the CDR3 DNA reads TGTGCCAGCAGCTCCCGGTTGACAGATACGCAGTATTTT. The full variable domain, its missing parts supplied by reference TRBV7-9 and TRBJ2-3, is DTGVSQNPRHKITKRGQNVTFRCDPISEHNRLYWYRQTLGQGPEFLTYFQNEAQLEKSRLLSDRFSAERPKGSFSTLEIQRTEQGDSAMYLCASSSRLTDTQYFGPGTRLTVL.

About this clonotype itself: A read error may explain this, as a much larger clone is one base away. CDR3 bases: TGCGCCGGCAGCCGCAGCGGGGTGTCCTACAATGAGCAGTTCTTC. The encoded protein is CAGSRSGVSYNEQFF. V is TRBV4-3 and J is TRBJ2-1; 7 nucleotides line up with TRBD2. The CDR3 spans 15 residues. Germline assignment: CDR1 LGHNA and CDR2 YSLEER.

This clonotype was observed at least ten times. The chain is built from TRBV11-2 and TRBJ2-1; no firm D call. V was trimmed by 1 base and J by 2 bases, leaving 9 bases between them. CDR1 and CDR2 (germline): SGHAT, FQNNGV. CDR3 size: 15 residues. CDR3 in amino acids: CASSLVLSPYNEQFF. DNA of the CDR3: TGTGCCAGCAGCTTAGTGCTTAGCCCCTACAATGAGCAGTTCTTC.

Of note for this clonotype: The junction differs from germline at one of its ends, possibly a read error. CDR3 residues: CASSLVQGAWLAPPHF. In DNA, the CDR3 is TGTGCCAGCAGCTTAGTTCAGGGGGCCTGGTTGGCACCCCCCCACTTT. The chain uses TRBV7-2 and TRBJ1-6, with 8 bases fitting TRBD1. This CDR3 is 16 amino acids long. Germline CDR1 reads SGHTA; CDR2 reads FQGNSA. Supplemented by reference TRBV7-2 and TRBJ1-6, the full variable domain reads GAGVSQSPSNKVTEKGKDVELRCDPISGHTALYWYRQSLGQGLEFLIYFQGNSAPDKSGLPSDRFSAERTGGSVSTLTIQRTQQEDSAVYLCASSLVQGAWLAPPHFGNGTRLTVT.

Notes on this clonotype: A much larger clonotype is one base distant, so this may be a read error. J is TRBJ2-3 and V is TRBV20-1; TRBD2 matches 10 bases. The germline V gene encodes CDR1 DFQATT and CDR2 SNEGSKA (reference sequence). Germline trimming cut 6 bases from V and 4 bases from J; bases unmatched to any gene: 7. CDR3 length: 14 amino acids. This CDR3 is CSANSGGASDTQYF. The DNA for the CDR3 is TGCAGTGCAAACAGCGGGGGGGCTTCAGATACGCAGTATTTT.

This clonotype was detected many times. This rearrangement joins TRBV5-1 to TRBJ2-7; 9 nucleotides match TRBD1. From germline, CDR1 is SGHRS and CDR2 YFSETQ. This CDR3 is built from 14 residues. The J segment lost 0 bases and the V segment lost 4 bases, leaving 2 bases of the junction unmatched. CDR3 residues: CASSVGQGSYEQYF. The DNA of the CDR3 is TGCGCCAGCAGCGTGGGACAGGGCTCCTACGAGCAGTACTTC.

This clonotype was detected only a few times. The chain links TRBV6-1 to TRBJ1-4, with a tentative D call TRBD1 (6 bases). Trimming removed 7 bases from V and 8 bases from J, with 11 bases in between. Germline CDR1 MNHNS, CDR2 SASEGT. The CDR3 runs to 12 residues. CDR3 DNA: TGTGCCAGCACTCTGAGGGGGGAAAAACTGTTTTTT. Protein product: CASTLRGEKLFF.

At least ten counts were recorded for this clonotype. This chain uses TRBV20-1 with TRBJ1-1; unclear D gene. The V and J ends lost 2 bases and 1 base respectively, with 5 bases between them. The CDR3 contains 12 residues. Germline V gene lookup returns CDR1 DFQATT and CDR2 SNEGSKA (reference sequence). CDR3 region: CSARPGNTEAFF. The CDR3 nucleotides read TGCAGTGCTAGACCCGGGAACACTGAAGCTTTCTTT.

This clonotype was recorded many times. The chain links TRBV20-1 to TRBJ2-7, with TRBD2 as a possible D gene (6 bases). Germline V gene data show CDR1 as DFQATT and CDR2 as SNEGSKA (reference sequence). The CDR3 is 14 residues long. Trimming pared 6 bases from V and 8 bases from J, leaving 23 bases between. CDR3 sequence reads: CSARPVAGTLKQYF. Written as DNA, the CDR3 is TGCAGTGCCCGCCCCGTGGCAGGGACTTTGAAGCAGTACTTC.

At least ten counts were recorded for this clonotype. CDR3 nucleotide sequence: TGTGCCAGCAGCTTATCATCCATTAGCACAGATACGCAGTATTTT. It codes for CASSLSSISTDTQYF. V gene TRBV7-2 combines with J gene TRBJ2-3; D is undetermined. The V and J ends lost 2 bases and 0 bases respectively, with 9 bases between them. Germline lookup yields CDR1 SGHTA and CDR2 FQGNSA. The CDR3 extends over 15 amino acids.

This clonotype was found many times. The chain combines TRBV5-1 with TRBJ2-1; tentatively, D is TRBD1 or TRBD2 (6 bases each). Trimming took off 2 bases at V and 9 bases at J, with 21 bases between the two ends. The CDR3 has 16 residues. CDR1 and CDR2 (germline): SGHRS, YFSETQ. The CDR3 DNA is TGCGCCAGCAGCTTACGCGACCGGGGGCAATACGGTGAGCAGTTCTTC. Its protein product is CASSLRDRGQYGEQFF.

This clonotype was counted many times. The V and J genes are TRBV20-1 and TRBJ1-2, with 9 bases identical to TRBD1. Unmatched junction bases numbered 5, after V lost 5 bases and J lost 4 bases. CDR1 is DFQATT and CDR2 is SNEGSKA in the germline V gene (reference sequence). The CDR3 consists of 13 residues. The CDR3 DNA reads as TGCAGTGCTCGGACACAGGGGGCCTATGGCTACACCTTC. It translates to CSARTQGAYGYTF.

In nucleotides, the CDR3 is TGTGCCAGCAGTCTCCCGGGCGACACTGAAGCTTTCTTT. It yields the protein CASSLPGDTEAFF. The chain employs TRBV6-5 and TRBJ1-1, with D unclear. Germline-derived CDR1 and CDR2 are MNHEY and SVGAGI. V was clipped by 5 bases and J by 3 bases, with 10 bases between them. The CDR3 extends over 13 amino acids.